The 30 T cell receptor beta chains in this list originate from one sample, sequenced in a study of blood T cell repertoires in COVID-19. TCRdb keeps only in-frame clones here, not all; method: immunoSEQ multiplex PCR. Of 150,000 or so clones detected, about 85% appear once; the ten largest clones hold approximately 2.7%. Material for sequencing was peripheral blood. Source of these receptors: a woman between 40 and 55 years old with active or convalescent COVID-19.

V usage is TRBV27 and J usage is TRBJ2-2, with 7 bases that match TRBD2. This CDR3 comprises 17 residues. V trimming: 4 bases; J trimming: 6 bases; junction bases outside the gene matches: 14. Germline CDR1 and CDR2: MNHEY and SMNVEV (reference sequence). CDR3 DNA sequence: TGTGCCAGCAGTTGGGTCGAGGTGGGAGGGCCGGCCGGGGAGCTGTTTTTT. As protein: CASSWVEVGGPAGELFF.

V is TRBV18 and J is TRBJ1-5; 10 nucleotides line up with TRBD1. Trimming removed 6 bases from V and 4 bases from J; junction bases left unmatched: 9. This CDR3 region has 16 residues. Germline V gives CDR1 KGHSH, CDR2 LQKENI. This CDR3 reads CASSSSTGGTNQPQHF. In nucleotides, the CDR3 is TGTGCCAGCTCCTCGTCGACAGGGGGCACGAATCAGCCCCAGCATTTT.

The chain employs TRBV30 and TRBJ2-7; D is possibly TRBD1 (6 bases). This CDR3 comprises 12 residues. With 2 bases removed from V and 4 bases from J, the gap between germline ends came to 9 bases. Per germline, CDR1 GTSNPN and CDR2 SVGIG (reference sequence). CDR3 in DNA: TGTGCCTGGAGTCAACAGGGATACGAGCAGTACTTC. This codes for CAWSQQGYEQYF.

The chain recombines TRBV9 with TRBJ1-3; D uncertain. Per the germline V gene, CDR1 is SGDLS and CDR2 is YYNGEE. CDR3 length: 12 amino acids. The germline V and J ends were trimmed by 3 bases and 4 bases, with 5 bases remaining between them. The CDR3 loop reads CASSARGNTIYF. CDR3 sequence (DNA): TGTGCCAGCAGCGCCAGGGGAAACACCATATATTTT.

Only a few counts were recorded for this clone. This chain uses TRBV7-2 with TRBJ2-5; D gene unclear. This CDR3 has 12 amino acids. Germline V CDR1 and CDR2: SGHTA, FQGNSA. V was trimmed by 1 base and J by 14 bases, leaving 14 bases between them. This CDR3 reads CASSLGSEVPYF. DNA of the CDR3: TGTGCCAGCAGCTTAGGATCCGAGGTCCCTTACTTC.

The chain employs TRBV4-3 and TRBJ2-7; 8 nucleotides align to TRBD2. The CDR3 extends over 15 amino acids. The V segment lost 0 bases and the J segment 4 bases; nucleotides outside the gene matches: 5. Looked up from germline, CDR1 is LGHNA and CDR2 is YSLEER. The CDR3 sequence: CASSQDTGGGYEQYF. CDR3 bases: TGCGCCAGCAGCCAAGATACGGGCGGGGGGTACGAGCAGTACTTC.

The chain uses TRBV18 and TRBJ1-3, with 7 bases that match TRBD1. V lost 5 bases, J lost 0 bases, and 4 bases stayed unmatched. From germline, CDR1 is KGHSH and CDR2 LQKENI. The CDR3 is 15 amino acids. CDR3 coding DNA: TGTGCCAGCTCAACACAGGGGCACTCTGGAAACACCATATATTTT. Amino acids: CASSTQGHSGNTIYF.

The chain uses TRBV3-1 (or the pseudogene TRBV3-2) and TRBJ1-2; D is perhaps TRBD1 (6 bases). Per the germline V gene, CDR1 is LGHDT and CDR2 is YNNKEL (reference sequence). The CDR3 length is 15 residues. V was pared by 3 bases and J by 6 bases, with 17 bases between. CDR3 protein: CASSHWTVFDHGYTF. The CDR3 DNA follows: TGTGCCAGCAGCCATTGGACAGTATTCGATCATGGCTACACCTTC.

The chain recombines TRBV9 with TRBJ1-3; the match to TRBD1 covers 7 bases. V lost 3 bases and J lost 3; bases outside the gene matches: 6. Germline V gene lookup returns CDR1 SGDLS and CDR2 YYNGEE. The length of the CDR3 is 15 residues. The chain's CDR3 is CASSDAGGSGNTIYF. For the CDR3, the DNA is TGTGCCAGCAGCGACGCAGGGGGAAGTGGAAACACCATATATTTT.

The chain recombines TRBV10-3 with TRBJ1-5; D uncertain. V gave up 4 bases and J gave up 6 bases, with 10 bases separating them. Germline-derived CDR1 and CDR2 are ENHRY and SYGVKD. CDR3 length: 13 amino acids. This CDR3 reads CAISGNSGQPQHF. The CDR3 DNA follows: TGTGCCATCAGTGGCAATTCAGGTCAGCCCCAGCATTTT.

This clone was seen more than once but under ten times. The chain has TRBV6-4 and TRBJ2-1; TRBD2 matches at 9 bases. The CDR3 has 16 residues. The germline CDR1 and CDR2 sequences are MRHNA and SNTAGT. After removal of 0 bases from V and 7 bases from J, the junction contained 7 bases not matched to a gene. The CDR3: CASSDSASGNGNEQFF. The CDR3 DNA reads TGTGCCAGCAGTGACTCGGCTAGCGGGAACGGGAATGAGCAGTTCTTC.

Note on this clone: A junction boundary mismatches the germline segment, possibly from a read error. The rearrangement links TRBV11-3 to TRBJ2-3; tentative D call: TRBD1 (6 bases). Germline V gene sequence: CDR1 SGHNT, CDR2 YENEEA. The CDR3 spans 15 residues. In nucleotides, the CDR3 is TGTGCCGGCAGCTTAGGGGGAGTTAACACAGATACGCAGTATTTT. This encodes CAGSLGGVNTDTQYF.

V gene TRBV5-1 combines with J gene TRBJ2-5; 8 positions agree with TRBD1. With 7 bases clipped from V and 4 bases from J, the junction kept 9 bases outside the gene matches. The CDR3 is 14 residues long. Germline lookup yields CDR1 SGHRS and CDR2 YFSETQ. The CDR3 DNA is TGCGCCAGCTCCCAGGGGGCGCGGGGAGAGACCCAGTACTTC. This translates into CASSQGARGETQYF.

This chain connects TRBV7-2 to TRBJ1-2, with no clear D. Per germline, CDR1 SGHTA and CDR2 FQGNSA. This CDR3 contains 13 residues. V gave up 5 bases and J gave up 8 bases, with 15 bases separating them. In DNA, the CDR3 is TGTGCCAGCAGCCGTACCGAGGGCCTCGGCTACACCTTC. Translating it yields CASSRTEGLGYTF.

The chain carries TRBV24-1 and TRBJ2-3, with D uncertain. CDR1 is KGHDR and CDR2 is SFDVKD in the germline V gene. The CDR3 has 13 residues. V dropped 6 bases and J dropped 4 bases, with 10 bases sitting between them. The CDR3 DNA reads TGTGCCACCAGTTGGAGTACTGCAGATACGCAGTATTTT. Amino acids: CATSWSTADTQYF.

In its sample, this clone ranks as medium-sized. This chain uses TRBV19 with TRBJ2-7; weak D call: TRBD2 (6 bases). CDR1 is LNHDA and CDR2 is SQIVND in the germline V gene (reference sequence). Trimming stripped 2 bases from V and 0 bases from J, with 17 bases between. This CDR3 is 17 amino acids long. The CDR3 reads CASSIRLLASVSYEQYF. The CDR3 DNA sequence: TGTGCCAGTAGTATAAGGCTGTTGGCTAGCGTCTCCTACGAGCAGTACTTC.

In its sample, this clone was seen a few times. The V gene is TRBV11-1, the J gene TRBJ2-3; D might be TRBD1 (6 bases). Trimming shortened V by 3 bases and J by 0 bases, and 10 bases separated the two germline ends. CDR3 length: 15 amino acids. In germline, CDR1 is SGHAT, CDR2 FQDESV (reference sequence). The CDR3 DNA reads as TGTGCCAGCAGCTTCCGACAGGATAGCACAGATACGCAGTATTTT. This codes for CASSFRQDSTDTQYF.

The chain links TRBV28 to TRBJ1-1; tentative D call: TRBD1 (5 bases). The CDR3 spans 15 residues. Trimming pared 5 bases from V and 4 bases from J, leaving 17 bases between. Per germline, CDR1 MDHEN and CDR2 SYDVKM. CDR3 DNA sequence: TGTGCCAGCAGTCCCTTGGGTGGGGGGGGCACTGAAGCTTTCTTT. Translating gives CASSPLGGGGTEAFF.

The rearrangement uses TRBV6-5 and TRBJ1-5; D not certain. CDR3 length: 15 residues. Deletions cut 8 bases from V and 0 bases from J, with 14 bases between. The germline V gene has CDR1 MNHEY and CDR2 SVGAGI. The CDR3 protein is CASGQGAYSNQPQHF. The CDR3 DNA is TGTGCCAGCGGGCAAGGCGCTTATAGCAATCAGCCCCAGCATTTT.

The chain uses TRBV21-1 and TRBJ1-5; no check of the table's D call, TRBD1, against the DNA was made. TRBV21-1 is a known pseudogene. This CDR3 has 15 amino acids. The CDR3 DNA reads TGTGCCAGTAGTCGGAGGGACAGGGGGAATCAGCCCCAGCATTTT. The encoded protein is CASSRRDRGNQPQHF.

This rearrangement joins TRBV2 to TRBJ1-2, with a tentative D call TRBD1 (5 bases). The CDR3 has 14 amino acids. Germline V gives CDR1 SNHLY, CDR2 FYNNEI. Trimming left V 2 bases short and J 4 bases short, with 11 bases between. The CDR3 DNA follows: TGTGCCAGCAGTGAACAAGGGGTGCTCTATGGCTACACCTTC. It codes for CASSEQGVLYGYTF.

The genes are TRBV5-1 and TRBJ1-1; D might be TRBD1 (5 bases). In germline, CDR1 is SGHRS, CDR2 YFSETQ. Between the trimmed V and J ends, which lost 1 base and 1 base, there was a span of 14 bases. The CDR3 covers 16 residues. In DNA, the CDR3 is TGCGCCAGCAGCTTGCGGCCGGGGGGAACGAACACTGAAGCTTTCTTT. This translates into CASSLRPGGTNTEAFF.

The chain recombines TRBV6-5 with TRBJ1-4; the D gene is possibly TRBD1 (6 bases). The CDR3 runs to 16 residues. V lost 0 bases and J lost 10, with 18 bases in between. Germline CDR1 and CDR2: MNHEY and SVGAGI. CDR3 protein: CASSYSQGPSQGKLFF. As DNA, the CDR3 is TGTGCCAGCAGTTACTCACAGGGCCCATCGCAGGGAAAACTGTTTTTT.

This clone appeared a single time. V gene TRBV18 combines with J gene TRBJ1-3; D is unresolved. CDR3 length: 16 residues. Trimming cost V 1 base and J 0 bases, with 10 bases left between them. Per the germline V gene, CDR1 is KGHSH and CDR2 is LQKENI. The CDR3 loop reads CASSPLGLYSGNTIYF. CDR3 nucleotide sequence: TGTGCCAGCTCACCACTGGGCCTCTACTCTGGAAACACCATATATTTT. The variable domain in full, completed from reference TRBV18 and TRBJ1-3, reads NAGVMQNPRHLVRRRGQEARLRCSPMKGHSHVYWYRQLPEEGLKFMVYLQKENIIDESGMPKERFSAEFPKEGPSILRIQQVVRGDSAAYFCASSPLGLYSGNTIYFGEGSWLTVV.

The chain has TRBV6-2 or TRBV6-3 and TRBJ2-7; possible D gene TRBD2, 7 bases. Germline CDR1 reads MNHEY; CDR2 reads SVGEGT. Trimming took off 5 bases at V and 3 bases at J, with 14 bases between the two ends. The CDR3 loop spans 14 amino acids. The CDR3: CASSQGGGLYEQYF. As DNA, the CDR3 is TGTGCCAGCAGTCAGGGAGGGGGGCTCTACGAGCAGTACTTC.

The chain joins TRBV5-1 to TRBJ1-1; 8 nucleotides match TRBD1. The trim removed 2 bases at V and 9 bases at J, leaving 3 bases unmatched. Germline CDR1 and CDR2: SGHRS and YFSETQ. This CDR3 has 12 residues. CDR3 nucleotide sequence: TGCGCCAGCAGCTTAGGACAGGGTCAAGCTTTCTTT. Its translation: CASSLGQGQAFF.

The V and J genes are TRBV27 and TRBJ2-7; 13 bases are shared with TRBD2. The CDR3 covers 18 residues. V lost 7 bases to trimming and J lost 0 bases; unmatched junction nucleotides: 12. CDR1 is MNHEY, CDR2 SMNVEV, per germline (reference sequence). Here the CDR3 DNA reads TGTGCCAGCACCAAGAGGGGGACTAGCGGGGCCCTCTCCTACGAGCAGTACTTC. Protein: CASTKRGTSGALSYEQYF.

The chain has TRBV30 and TRBJ2-7; no clear D gene. Trimming removed 0 bases from V and 3 bases from J, with 9 bases in between. Germline lookup yields CDR1 GTSNPN and CDR2 SVGIG (reference sequence). The CDR3 has 13 residues. The CDR3 is CAWSVAALYEQYF. For the CDR3, the DNA is TGTGCCTGGAGTGTTGCGGCCCTCTACGAGCAGTACTTC.

This clone is a singleton in its sample. The chain combines TRBV2 with TRBJ2-1; possibly TRBD1 for D (6 bases). Germline V gene sequence: CDR1 SNHLY, CDR2 FYNNEI. V lost 5 bases to trimming and J lost 11 bases, with 25 bases between them. The CDR3 consists of 16 residues. The CDR3 DNA is TGTGCCAGCAGTCAGCAGGGGCCCGGTGTTACAATGCAGCAGTTCTTC. Its protein is CASSQQGPGVTMQQFF.

The chain has TRBV28 and TRBJ1-5, with 7 bases fitting TRBD1. The CDR3 sequence is 16 residues long. In germline, CDR1 is MDHEN, CDR2 SYDVKM. V lost 6 bases and J lost 0; bases outside the gene matches: 8. Written as DNA, the CDR3 is TGTGCCAGCAGATTCGGGACAGACTATAGCAATCAGCCCCAGCATTTT. It is translated as CASRFGTDYSNQPQHF. The whole variable domain, remainder taken from reference TRBV28 and TRBJ1-5, is DVKVTQSSRYLVKRTGEKVFLECVQDMDHENMFWYRQDPGLGLRLIYFSYDVKMKEKGDIPEGYSVSREKKERFSLILESASTNQTSMYLCASRFGTDYSNQPQHFGDGTRLSIL.